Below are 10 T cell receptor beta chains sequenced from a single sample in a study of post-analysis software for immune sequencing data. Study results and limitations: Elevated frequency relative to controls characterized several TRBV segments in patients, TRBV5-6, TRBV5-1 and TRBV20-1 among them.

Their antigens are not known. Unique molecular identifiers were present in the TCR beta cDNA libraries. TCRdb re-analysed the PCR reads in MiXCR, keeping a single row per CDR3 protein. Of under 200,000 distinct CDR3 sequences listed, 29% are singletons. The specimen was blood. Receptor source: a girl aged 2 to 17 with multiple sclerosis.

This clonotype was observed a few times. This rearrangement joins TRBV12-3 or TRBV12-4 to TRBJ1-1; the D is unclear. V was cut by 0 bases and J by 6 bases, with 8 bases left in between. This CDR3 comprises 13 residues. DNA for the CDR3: TGTGCCAGCAGTTTAGCGTCTGGGGCTGAAGCTTTCTTT. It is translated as CASSLASGAEAFF.

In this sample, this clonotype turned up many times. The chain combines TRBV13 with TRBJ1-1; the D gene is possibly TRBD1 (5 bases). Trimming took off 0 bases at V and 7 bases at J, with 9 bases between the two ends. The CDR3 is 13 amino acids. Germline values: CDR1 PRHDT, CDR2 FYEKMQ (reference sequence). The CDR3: CASSLGDTREAFF. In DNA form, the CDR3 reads TGTGCCAGCAGCTTAGGGGACACGCGTGAAGCTTTCTTT.

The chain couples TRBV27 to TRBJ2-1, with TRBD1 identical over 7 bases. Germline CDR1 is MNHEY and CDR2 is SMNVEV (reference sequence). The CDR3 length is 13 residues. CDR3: CSSGTEGYNEQFF. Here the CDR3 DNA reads TGTTCCTCCGGGACAGAAGGATACAATGAGCAGTTCTTC.

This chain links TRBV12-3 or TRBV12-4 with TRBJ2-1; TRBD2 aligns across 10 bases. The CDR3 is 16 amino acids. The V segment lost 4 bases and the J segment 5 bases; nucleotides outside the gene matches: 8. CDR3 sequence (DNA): TGTGCCAGCAGTTCACCGGGACTAGCGTCTCACAATGAGCAGTTCTTC. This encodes CASSSPGLASHNEQFF.

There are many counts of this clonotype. The CDR3 coding sequence is TGTGCCAGCAGCAAAGGGCAGGGGAGCTCCTACAATGAGCAGTTCTTC. As protein: CASSKGQGSSYNEQFF. The genes are TRBV11-2 and TRBJ2-1; a weak D match, TRBD1 (6 bases). Germline values: CDR1 SGHAT, CDR2 FQNNGV. Trimming pared 5 bases from V and 0 bases from J, leaving 14 bases between. The CDR3 has 16 amino acids.

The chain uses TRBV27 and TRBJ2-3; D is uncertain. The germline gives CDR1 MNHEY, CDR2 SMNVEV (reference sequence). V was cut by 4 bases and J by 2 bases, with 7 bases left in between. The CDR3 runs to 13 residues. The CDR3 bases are TGTGCCAGCAGTTCCAGGACCACAGATACGCAGTATTTT. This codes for CASSSRTTDTQYF.

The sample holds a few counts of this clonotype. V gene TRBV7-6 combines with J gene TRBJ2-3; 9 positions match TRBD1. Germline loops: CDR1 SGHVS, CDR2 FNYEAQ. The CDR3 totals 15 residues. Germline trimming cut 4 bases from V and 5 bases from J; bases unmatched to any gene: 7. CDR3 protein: CASSYRDRARDTQYF. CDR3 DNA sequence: TGTGCCAGCAGCTACAGGGACAGGGCCAGAGATACGCAGTATTTT.

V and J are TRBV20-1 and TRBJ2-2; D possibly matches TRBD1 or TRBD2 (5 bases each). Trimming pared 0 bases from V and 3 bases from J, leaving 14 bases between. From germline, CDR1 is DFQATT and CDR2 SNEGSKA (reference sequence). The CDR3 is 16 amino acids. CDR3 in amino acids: CSARDTRGVDTGELFF. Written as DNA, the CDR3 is TGCAGTGCTAGAGATACCCGGGGCGTGGACACCGGGGAGCTGTTTTTT.

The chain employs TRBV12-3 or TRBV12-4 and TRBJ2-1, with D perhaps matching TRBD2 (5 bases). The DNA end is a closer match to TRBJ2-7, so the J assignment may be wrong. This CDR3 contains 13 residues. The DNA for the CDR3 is TGTGCCTGCGGACTGAGCTCCTACAATGAGCAGTACTTC. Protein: CACGLSSYNEQYF.

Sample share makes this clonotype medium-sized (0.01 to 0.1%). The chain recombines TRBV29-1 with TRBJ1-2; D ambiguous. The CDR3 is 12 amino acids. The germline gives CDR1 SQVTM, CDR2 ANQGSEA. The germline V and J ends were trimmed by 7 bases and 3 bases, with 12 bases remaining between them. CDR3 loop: CSALGGDYGYTF. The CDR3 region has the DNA TGCAGCGCCCTGGGCGGAGACTATGGCTACACCTTC.